Listed below are T cell receptor beta chains from one sample, sequenced in a study of blood T cell repertoires in COVID-19. The repertoire was sequenced with immunoSEQ multiplex PCR; TCRdb's copy has only in-frame clones and lacks some. The table includes around 100,000 clones, approximately 80% detected once. Source material: peripheral blood. All receptors come from a man in his 70s with active or convalescent COVID-19. The CDR3 runs from the conserved cysteine through the conserved F or W. D genes are given only for firm matches. Size is omitted from some rows. Given values are once, few, many or a class for expanded clones.

abundance: many
d_gene: .
j_gene: TRBJ1-5
v_gene: TRBV29-1
CDR3nt: TGCAGCGTTGGAGATCAGCCCCAGCATTTT
CDR3aa: CSVGDQPQHF

abundance: .
d_gene: .
j_gene: TRBJ1-2
v_gene: TRBV7-2
CDR3nt: TGTGCCAGCAGCTTAGCGCAGCGAGGTCCGGGTGGCTACACCTTC
CDR3aa: CASSLAQRGPGGYTF

abundance: .
d_gene: .
j_gene: TRBJ2-2
v_gene: TRBV5-4
CDR3nt: TGTGCCAGCAGCTTTAGCGGAATCGCCGGGGAGCTGTTTTTT
CDR3aa: CASSFSGIAGELFF

abundance: .
d_gene: TRBD2
j_gene: TRBJ2-2
v_gene: TRBV5-1
CDR3nt: TGCGCCAGCAGCTCGGGACTAGCCAACACCGGGGAGCTGTTTTTT
CDR3aa: CASSSGLANTGELFF

abundance: .
d_gene: .
j_gene: TRBJ2-1
v_gene: TRBV5-5
CDR3nt: TGTGCCAGCAGTACGCCCGGGACAAGTGAGCAGTTCTTC
CDR3aa: CASSTPGTSEQFF

abundance: few
d_gene: .
j_gene: TRBJ2-7
v_gene: TRBV6-1
CDR3nt: TGTGCCAGCAGTGAAAACGCGGCGGGCGGCTACGAGCAGTACTTC
CDR3aa: CASSENAAGGYEQYF

abundance: .
d_gene: TRBD1
j_gene: TRBJ2-7
v_gene: TRBV14
CDR3nt: TGTGCCAGCAGCCAGTACAGGGGTGGCCCCTACGAGCAGTACTTC
CDR3aa: CASSQYRGGPYEQYF

abundance: .
d_gene: TRBD1
j_gene: TRBJ2-7
v_gene: TRBV13
CDR3nt: TGTGCCAGCAGCTTAGGCCTAGGACAGGGGGCGGACGAGCAGTACTTC
CDR3aa: CASSLGLGQGADEQYF

abundance: .
d_gene: TRBD1
j_gene: TRBJ1-1
v_gene: TRBV6-1
CDR3nt: TGTGCCAGCAGTGGCCTGGGACAGGTCAAAGGCACTGAAGCTTTCTTT
CDR3aa: CASSGLGQVKGTEAFF

abundance: .
d_gene: .
j_gene: TRBJ2-5
v_gene: TRBV7-8
CDR3nt: TGTGCCAGCAGGTCCTTCGCGGAAGAGACCCAGTACTTC
CDR3aa: CASRSFAEETQYF

abundance: once
d_gene: TRBD1
j_gene: TRBJ1-2
v_gene: TRBV19
CDR3nt: TGTGCCAGTAGCCGAGGGACAGTTCTTAACTATGGCTACACCTTC
CDR3aa: CASSRGTVLNYGYTF

abundance: .
d_gene: .
j_gene: TRBJ2-5
v_gene: TRBV14
CDR3nt: TGTGCCAGCAGCCAAGATAAAAGGGGGAGACAGACCCAGTACTTC
CDR3aa: CASSQDKRGRQTQYF

abundance: .
d_gene: TRBD1
j_gene: TRBJ2-1
v_gene: TRBV20-1
CDR3nt: TGCAGTGCTAACAGGGGAAATGAGCAGTTCTTC
CDR3aa: CSANRGNEQFF

abundance: few
d_gene: .
j_gene: TRBJ2-5
v_gene: TRBV2
CDR3nt: TGTGCCAGCATTCGGGACACCCAAGAGACCCAGTACTTC
CDR3aa: CASIRDTQETQYF

abundance: .
d_gene: .
j_gene: TRBJ1-1
v_gene: TRBV7-2
CDR3nt: TGTGCCAGCAGCTTAGATCCCAGGGCAGAAGCTTTCTTT
CDR3aa: CASSLDPRAEAFF

abundance: .
d_gene: .
j_gene: TRBJ1-2
v_gene: TRBV5-1
CDR3nt: TGCGCCAGCAGCCCGGAAGGCGGGGGAGGCCCCCACTATGGCTACACCTTC
CDR3aa: CASSPEGGGGPHYGYTF